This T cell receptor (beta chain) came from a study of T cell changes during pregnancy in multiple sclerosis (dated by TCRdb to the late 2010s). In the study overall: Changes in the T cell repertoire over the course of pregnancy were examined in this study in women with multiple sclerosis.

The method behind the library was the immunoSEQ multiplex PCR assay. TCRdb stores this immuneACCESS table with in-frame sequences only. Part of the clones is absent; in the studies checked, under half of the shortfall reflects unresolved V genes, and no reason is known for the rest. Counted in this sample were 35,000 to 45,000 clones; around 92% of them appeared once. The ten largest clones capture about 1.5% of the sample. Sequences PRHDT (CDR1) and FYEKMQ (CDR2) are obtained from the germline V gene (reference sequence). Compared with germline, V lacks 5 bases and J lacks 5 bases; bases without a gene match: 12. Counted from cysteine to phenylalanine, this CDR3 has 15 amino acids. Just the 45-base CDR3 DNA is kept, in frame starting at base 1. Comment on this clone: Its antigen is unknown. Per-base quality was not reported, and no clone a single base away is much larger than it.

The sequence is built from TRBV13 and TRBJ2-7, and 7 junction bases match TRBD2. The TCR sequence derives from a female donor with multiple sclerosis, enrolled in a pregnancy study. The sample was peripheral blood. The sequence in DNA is TGTGCCAGCAGCCCCTATCGGGAGGCGTTTAACGAGCAGTACTTC. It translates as CASSPYREAFNEQYF. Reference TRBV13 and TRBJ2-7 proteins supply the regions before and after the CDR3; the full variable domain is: AAGVIQSPRHLIKEKRETATLKCYPIPRHDTVYWYQQGPGQDPQFLISFYEKMQSDKGSIPDRFSAQQFSDYHSELNMSSLELGDSALYFCASSPYREAFNEQYFGPGTRLTVT.